This note documents a single TCR beta chain sequence. Its antigen remains unknown. One junction end does not reproduce the germline sequence, and a read error may be involved. This sample stems from a study of tumor-infiltrating lymphocytes in primary liver carcinoma. Co-extraction of both nucleic acids (RNA and DNA) used about 19-33 mg of unsorted bulk tissue. Germline CDR1 SGHAT, CDR2 FQNNGV. The CDR3 has 15 amino acids. General study results and limits: Pairs of tumor regions overlapped more than tumor-adjacent and tumor-blood pairs did.

A primer matching the constant region was used to make TCR beta cDNA from 450 to 500 ng of total RNA. Generation of the TCR beta libraries relied on three nested multiplex PCR rounds using slightly modified ARM-PCR. With TRBV1-TRBV30 forward primers and a C-beta reverse primer, the first two PCR rounds were run for roughly 10 cycles each. Each CDR3 protein gets one entry after TCRdb re-called the multiplex PCR reads with MiXCR. Of around 47,000 distinct CDR3 sequences detected, around 66% appear once; the ten largest clones hold 19%. This clonotype was obtained from a man in his forties or fifties with primary liver carcinoma and hepatitis B virus infection. The sample taken for sequencing was liver tumor tissue from sampling region 2. Subset specified: tumor region T2, inferior pole. The V and J genes are TRBV11-2 and TRBJ2-5; D possibly corresponds to TRBD2 (6 bases). CDR3 sequence reads: CASSPWSAPGVTKYF. As DNA, the CDR3 is TGTGCCAGCAGCCCCTGGTCAGCCCCGGGGGTGACCAAGTACTTC.